A single sample is the source of the 8 T cell receptor beta chains below, sequenced in a study of cytomegalovirus exposure and HLA in healthy donors. PCR was performed using 60 Vbeta and 13 Jbeta primers. The repertoire was sequenced with immunoSEQ multiplex PCR; TCRdb's copy has only in-frame clones and lacks some. The sample consists of under 150,000 clones, around 70% of them appearing once. Input material: PBMCs. These receptors were taken from a man aged 40-49 years in good health and CMV-seronegative.

The gene calls are TRBV5-1 and TRBJ2-7, with 9 bases that match TRBD1. With 4 bases clipped from V and 1 base from J, the junction kept 3 bases outside the gene matches. Germline V lookup: CDR1 SGHRS, CDR2 YFSETQ. The CDR3 is 14 amino acids. CDR3 residues: CASSPGTGSYEQYF. The CDR3 coding sequence is TGCGCCAGCAGCCCCGGGACAGGGTCCTACGAGCAGTACTTC.

The J gene is TRBJ2-1, the V gene TRBV4-1; D is perhaps TRBD2 (5 bases). V was pared by 3 bases and J by 1 base, with 16 bases between. Germline CDR1 reads MGHRA; CDR2 reads YSYEKL. This CDR3 is built from 17 residues. CDR3 loop: CASSQGLARSSYNEQFF. DNA of the CDR3: TGCGCCAGCAGCCAGGGTCTAGCAAGATCATCCTACAATGAGCAGTTCTTC.

The J gene is TRBJ2-3, the V gene TRBV5-1; 11 positions match TRBD2. After removal of 3 bases from V and 2 bases from J, the junction contained 5 bases not matched to a gene. Germline V gene lookup returns CDR1 SGHRS and CDR2 YFSETQ. The CDR3 sequence is 16 residues long. CDR3 loop: CASSSVTSGATDTQYF. The CDR3 region has the DNA TGCGCCAGCAGCTCGGTGACTAGCGGGGCCACAGATACGCAGTATTTT.

The chain carries TRBV5-6 and TRBJ2-5; TRBD2 aligns across 7 bases. This CDR3 spans 13 amino acids. Germline V CDR1 and CDR2: SGHDT, YYEEEE. V was clipped by 1 base and J by 4 bases; unmatched bases: 1. The DNA for the CDR3 is TGTGCCAGCAGCTTGCGCGGGGGAGAGACCCAGTACTTC. This gives the protein CASSLRGGETQYF.

This chain connects TRBV5-6 to TRBJ2-7; 7 nucleotides match TRBD1. CDR1 is SGHDT, CDR2 YYEEEE, per germline. The CDR3 totals 13 residues. V was clipped by 3 bases and J by 3 bases; unmatched bases: 3. The CDR3: CASSSRQGYEQYF. In DNA, the CDR3 is TGTGCCAGCAGCTCCAGACAGGGCTACGAGCAGTACTTC.

This clone has just a few counts. This chain joins TRBV18 and TRBJ2-1, with D possibly TRBD1 on 6 matching bases. CDR1 KGHSH and CDR2 LQKENI come from the germline V gene. V dropped 5 bases and J dropped 3 bases, with 11 bases sitting between them. CDR3 length equals 14 residues. CDR3 nucleotides: TGTGCCAGCTCATCCACCAGGGGCTACAATGAGCAGTTCTTC. The encoded protein is CASSSTRGYNEQFF.

This chain connects TRBV7-2 to TRBJ2-3; 14 bases fit TRBD2. Trimming cost V 5 bases and J 5 bases; bases outside gene matches: 6. There are 16 residues in the CDR3. The germline V gene has CDR1 SGHTA and CDR2 FQGNSA. CDR3 DNA sequence: TGTGCCAGCAGCGCACCGGGACTAGCGGGAGTAGATACGCAGTATTTT. This translates into CASSAPGLAGVDTQYF.

The rearrangement uses TRBV28 and TRBJ1-5, with TRBD1 matching over 7 bases. There are 15 residues in the CDR3. Trimming cost V 5 bases and J 2 bases; bases outside gene matches: 6. Germline-derived CDR1 and CDR2 are MDHEN and SYDVKM. The CDR3 protein is CASSAPDRGNQPQHF. The DNA for the CDR3 is TGTGCCAGCAGTGCCCCAGACAGGGGCAATCAGCCCCAGCATTTT.